The sequence of this TCR beta chain was determined in a study of T cells in Graves' hyperthyroidism and ophthalmopathy. Investigators excluded patients with uncontrolled infection, other autoimmune disease, pregnancy or lactation. Diagnoses were made from clinical symptoms, serum measures (thyroxine and TRAb), thyroid ultrasound and orbital computed tomography. This clonotype was observed many times. V was cut by 6 bases and J by 4 bases, with 21 bases left in between. The CDR3 length is 16 residues. Authors of the study amplified TCR beta CDR3 regions from RNA transcripts. During a first-round RT-PCR of the TCR CDR3, the HTBI primer set was used. TCRdb re-called the multiplex PCR reads with MiXCR, one entry per CDR3 protein. The repertoire holds about 640,000 distinct CDR3 sequences, with around 20% as singletons.

The origin of this receptor is a man aged 25-45 years with Graves' ophthalmopathy. The sequenced material came from blood. This chain joins TRBV12-3 or TRBV12-4 and TRBJ1-2; no clear D. The CDR3 sequence is CASRSTRDSPTYGYTF. In DNA, the CDR3 is TGTGCCAGCAGGTCCACCCGGGATTCACCTACCTATGGCTACACCTTC.